The clone carrying this TCR beta chain has a handful of counts. Its antigen is not known. Distinct nucleotide sequences in the sample also encode this CDR3. Naive CD8 cells were CD45RO-negative, positively selected for CCR7, excluding terminally differentiated effector memory CD45RA+ cells. Every subset had its genomic DNA shared out evenly among several immunoSEQ plates. Generated by immunoSEQ multiplex PCR, the TCRdb table keeps only in-frame clones and is missing some. The sample includes some 2,000,000 clones, 85% to 95% of them seen just once. These data are taken from a study of shared clonotypes between healthy human individuals. Trimming took off 0 bases at V and 4 bases at J, with 0 bases between the two ends. This CDR3 has 11 amino acids. Germline V gives CDR1 MGHRA, CDR2 YSYEKL. Study outcomes and limitations: Sorted-subset samples were not fully sequenced, rarefaction indicated. It was observed that about 5% of naive CD4 clonotypes were shared across a handful of donors. Naive subsets typically showed greater estimated richness than memory subsets.

The sequence was obtained from a man aged 18 to 29 in good health. This rearrangement joins TRBV4-1 to TRBJ1-2, with no clear D. The source material was naive CD8+ T cells sorted from blood. CDR3 bases: TGCGCCAGCAGCCAAGACTATGGCTACACCTTC. It codes for CASSQDYGYTF.